Below are 21 T cell receptor beta chains sequenced from a single sample in a study of cytomegalovirus exposure and HLA in healthy donors. PCR used 60 Vbeta primers and 13 Jbeta primers. Method: immunoSEQ multiplex PCR; TCRdb's copy keeps in-frame clones and lacks some. The sample holds approximately 160,000 clones; about 75% are singletons and the top ten take about 0.64%. Material for sequencing was PBMCs. These receptors came from a male donor in good health and CMV-seronegative.

The chain carries TRBV9 and TRBJ2-1, with 9 bases fitting TRBD2. The germline V gene has CDR1 SGDLS and CDR2 YYNGEE. Trimming at V came to 3 bases and at J to 10 bases, leaving 8 bases not matched to a gene. This CDR3 is 14 amino acids long. The DNA for the CDR3 is TGTGCCAGCAGCGGGGCCGGGACTAGCCTAGAGCAGTTCTTC. Its translation: CASSGAGTSLEQFF.

With regard to this clone: At one end, the junction sequence differs from germline, possibly due to a read error. CDR3 nucleotide sequence: TGCGCCAGCAGCCAAGGGGGGGGACAGGGTTTCGCCTTC. This codes for CASSQGGGQGFAF. The chain combines TRBV4-1 with TRBJ1-2; TRBD1 matches at 9 bases. The CDR3 length is 13 residues. CDR1 is MGHRA and CDR2 is YSYEKL in the germline V gene.

This clone was counted only a few times. The V call is TRBV7-2, the J call TRBJ2-1; possible D gene TRBD2, 5 bases. Germline V gene data show CDR1 as SGHTA and CDR2 as FQGNSA. The V end lost 4 bases, the J end lost 5 bases, and 15 bases lay between the germline ends. This CDR3 is built from 15 residues. The CDR3 bases are TGTGCCAGCAGCTCTAGGATGTTCGGGGACAATGAGCAGTTCTTC. Encoded protein: CASSSRMFGDNEQFF.

The J gene is TRBJ1-2, the V gene TRBV6-1, with 9 bases aligning to TRBD1. Trimming took 7 bases from V and 4 from J; bases not matched to a gene: 4. This CDR3 comprises 13 residues. CDR1 and CDR2 from the germline V gene are MNHNS and SASEGT. CDR3 sequence: CASTGTGFYGYTF. As DNA, the CDR3 is TGTGCCAGCACCGGGACAGGGTTCTATGGCTACACCTTC.

The chain uses TRBV11-3 and TRBJ1-2; possible D gene TRBD1, 5 bases. This CDR3 region has 17 residues. The germline V gene has CDR1 SGHNT and CDR2 YENEEA. V lost 0 bases to trimming and J lost 5 bases, with 19 bases between them. The CDR3: CASSLDQTAQRSYGYTF. CDR3 DNA sequence: TGTGCCAGCAGCTTAGATCAGACAGCCCAACGGTCATATGGCTACACCTTC.

This clone was detected only a few times. The chain links TRBV6-1 to TRBJ2-7; 7 bases agree with TRBD1. V lost 7 bases to trimming and J lost 5 bases; unmatched junction nucleotides: 11. Germline V gene data show CDR1 as MNHNS and CDR2 as SASEGT. The CDR3 totals 14 residues. The CDR3, as DNA: TGTGCCAGCACCATCGGACAGGCCTCGGACGAGCAGTACTTC. Its translation is CASTIGQASDEQYF.

The chain is built from TRBV10-1 and TRBJ2-3; 7 bases match TRBD1. V lost 2 bases to trimming and J lost 0 bases; unmatched junction nucleotides: 11. The CDR3 loop spans 18 amino acids. The germline V gene has CDR1 WNHNN and CDR2 SYGVQD (reference sequence). The CDR3 here is CASSEANWDSPSTDTQYF. The CDR3 nucleotides read TGCGCCAGCAGTGAGGCGAACTGGGACAGCCCTAGCACAGATACGCAGTATTTT.

The J gene is TRBJ1-2, the V gene TRBV27; perhaps TRBD1 as D (6 bases). CDR1 and CDR2 from the germline V gene are MNHEY and SMNVEV (reference sequence). Trimming pared 6 bases from V and 8 bases from J, leaving 13 bases between. This CDR3 comprises 12 residues. CDR3 in amino acids: CASRDRTGGYTF. The CDR3 region has the DNA TGTGCCAGCAGGGACAGAACGGGCGGCTACACCTTC.

The chain recombines TRBV7-9 with TRBJ2-1, with 8 nucleotides matching TRBD2. This CDR3 comprises 14 residues. CDR1 is SEHNR, CDR2 FQNEAQ, per germline (reference sequence). With V trimmed by 8 bases and J by 7 bases, 10 bases remained unmatched. CDR3 bases: TGTGCCAGCGGGGTTAGCGGGATTATTAATGAGCAGTTCTTC. Residues: CASGVSGIINEQFF.

This clone was observed a handful of times. The chain couples TRBV6-4 to TRBJ2-1; 9 nucleotides agree with TRBD2. CDR1 and CDR2 from the germline V gene are MRHNA and SNTAGT. The length of the CDR3 is 14 residues. V lost 0 bases, J lost 6 bases, and 0 bases stayed unmatched. CDR3 residues: CASSDSSGGNEQFF. In nucleotides, the CDR3 is TGTGCCAGCAGTGACTCTAGCGGGGGCAATGAGCAGTTCTTC.

This clone was observed a single time. The chain couples TRBV27 to TRBJ2-5; 7 bases are a match to TRBD1. Germline V lookup: CDR1 MNHEY, CDR2 SMNVEV (reference sequence). CDR3 length equals 16 residues. V lost 3 bases and J lost 7; bases outside the gene matches: 14. The CDR3 nucleotides are TGTGCCAGCAGTTTCTCGGGATCAACAGGGGTCGGGACCCAGTACTTC. Its translation is CASSFSGSTGVGTQYF.

This chain connects TRBV2 to TRBJ2-1, with D possibly TRBD1 on 5 matching bases. CDR1 is SNHLY and CDR2 is FYNNEI in the germline V gene. V was trimmed by 4 bases and J by 13 bases, leaving 8 bases between them. CDR3 length: 10 amino acids. CDR3 bases: TGTGCCAGCAGTGTAGGGGTACAGTTCTTC. This encodes CASSVGVQFF. Looking up the rest from reference TRBV2 and TRBJ2-1 gives the full variable domain: EPEVTQTPSHQVTQMGQEVILRCVPISNHLYFYWYRQILGQKVEFLVSFYNNEISEKSEIFDDQFSVERPDGSNFTLKIRSTKLEDSAMYFCASSVGVQFFGPGTRLTVL.

The chain recombines TRBV6-5 with TRBJ1-2; D call uncertain. This CDR3 region has 15 residues. Trimming removed 6 bases at V and 5 bases at J, with 19 bases between. CDR1 and CDR2 (germline): MNHEY, SVGAGI. The CDR3 sequence is CASRVSVGSGYGYTF. The CDR3 nucleotides read TGTGCCAGCAGGGTGTCGGTAGGGTCGGGGTATGGCTACACCTTC.

J is TRBJ1-1 and V is TRBV29-1; 7 bases match TRBD1. This CDR3 is built from 11 residues. Germline CDR1 SQVTM, CDR2 ANQGSEA. With 7 bases clipped from V and 4 bases from J, the junction kept 3 bases outside the gene matches. CDR3 DNA: TGCAGCGCTTCAGGGGGCACTGAAGCTTTCTTT. It translates to CSASGGTEAFF.

The chain combines TRBV28 with TRBJ1-1; D unclear. The CDR3 length is 13 residues. In germline, CDR1 is MDHEN, CDR2 SYDVKM. Trimming stripped 8 bases from V and 1 base from J, with 11 bases between. CDR3 DNA sequence: TGTGCCAGCCGAGGTCCCCAGAACACTGAAGCTTTCTTT. Amino acid sequence: CASRGPQNTEAFF.

The V gene is TRBV10-3, the J gene TRBJ2-5; 7 bases agree with TRBD1. TRBJ2-7 matches the DNA end more closely, so the J call is doubtful. Germline assignment: CDR1 ENHRY and CDR2 SYGVKD. This CDR3 comprises 14 residues. The DNA for the CDR3 is TGTGCCATCAGTGCTCCCGGGACAGACTACGAGCAGTACTTC. Its translation: CAISAPGTDYEQYF.

This clone was detected a few times. This chain uses TRBV5-4 with TRBJ2-1; D not resolved. Trimming pared 0 bases from V and 6 bases from J, leaving 7 bases between. The CDR3 sequence is 13 residues long. CDR1 SGHNT and CDR2 YYREEE come from the germline V gene (reference sequence). The CDR3 DNA follows: TGTGCCAGCAGCTTGGAGACTGCCAATGAGCAGTTCTTC. It is translated as CASSLETANEQFF.

The chain employs TRBV19 and TRBJ2-2; D is uncertain. Germline V lookup: CDR1 LNHDA, CDR2 SQIVND (reference sequence). V lost 6 bases to trimming and J lost 6 bases, with 14 bases between them. This CDR3 has 14 amino acids. The CDR3 DNA is TGTGCCAGTAGCCTCCAGGTTTTCGCCGGGGAGCTGTTTTTT. Translating gives CASSLQVFAGELFF.

V and J are TRBV18 and TRBJ2-5; no clear D gene. In germline, CDR1 is KGHSH, CDR2 LQKENI. This CDR3 region has 15 residues. V was trimmed by 2 bases and J by 5 bases, leaving 15 bases between them. CDR3 loop: CASSPFSELRETQYF. DNA of the CDR3: TGTGCCAGCTCACCATTCTCGGAGTTGAGGGAGACCCAGTACTTC.

The chain has TRBV29-1 and TRBJ2-7; maybe TRBD1 (6 bases). Germline V gene lookup returns CDR1 SQVTM and CDR2 ANQGSEA. V gave up 7 bases and J gave up 3 bases, with 13 bases separating them. This CDR3 region has 12 residues. CDR3 residues: CSAQGHLYEQYF. The CDR3, as DNA: TGCAGCGCCCAGGGACACCTCTACGAGCAGTACTTC.

V is TRBV5-1 and J is TRBJ2-7; D remains unclear. Trimming pared 0 bases from V and 3 bases from J, leaving 10 bases between. The CDR3 has 14 residues. CDR1 is SGHRS, CDR2 YFSETQ, per germline. In DNA, the CDR3 is TGCGCCAGCAGCTTGGCAGGTCAGGTCTACGAGCAGTACTTC. Its protein product is CASSLAGQVYEQYF.